The 14 T cell receptor beta chains below were found in one sample sequenced in a study of T-cell memory formation after mild COVID-19. MiXCR was run by TCRdb on the 5' RACE reads, yielding one entry per CDR3 protein. There are around 260,000 distinct CDR3 sequences in the sample; about a sixth occur only once, and 22% lies in the top ten. Sequenced material: PBMCs or a T cell subset sorted from them (not recorded which). These receptors all come from a man aged 18 to 30 who had mild COVID-19 (a few samples of this study predate the infection). Cell type and time point are not known.

This sequence joins TRBV15 and TRBJ2-7; no definite D call. V was pared by 0 bases and J by 6 bases, with 12 bases between. Germline V gene lookup returns CDR1 LNHNV and CDR2 YYDKDF (reference sequence). This CDR3 has 14 residues. The CDR3 spells CATSRDDAAREQYF. DNA of the CDR3: TGTGCCACCAGCAGAGATGATGCAGCCCGCGAGCAGTACTTC.

The rearrangement uses TRBV28 and TRBJ1-6; D is undetermined. V lost 3 bases to trimming and J lost 9 bases, with 9 bases between them. This CDR3 is 13 amino acids long. Germline V lookup: CDR1 MDHEN, CDR2 SYDVKM. The CDR3 DNA sequence: TGTGCCAGCAGTTTCAGACCGGGTTCACCCCTCCACTTT. This gives the protein CASSFRPGSPLHF.

J is TRBJ1-2 and V is TRBV11-2; TRBD1 is a possible D gene (5 bases). This CDR3 is 12 amino acids long. Germline CDR1 is SGHAT and CDR2 is FQNNGV. The V end was cut by 5 bases, the J end by 10 bases, with 14 bases between. The CDR3 spells CASSPGLGSYTF. DNA for the CDR3: TGTGCCAGCAGCCCGGGACTGGGCTCCTACACCTTC.

In this sample, this clonotype turned up a few times. The gene calls are TRBV7-3 and TRBJ2-1; TRBD1 matches 9 bases. The germline V gene encodes CDR1 SGHTA and CDR2 FQGTGA. With 3 bases clipped from V and 5 bases from J, the junction kept 2 bases outside the gene matches. This CDR3 has 14 amino acids. The CDR3, as DNA: TGTGCCAGCAGCTTTGGGACAGGGAACAATGAGCAGTTCTTC. Translating it yields CASSFGTGNNEQFF.

V gene TRBV6-1 combines with J gene TRBJ1-5; D unclear. This CDR3 is built from 15 residues. Trimming stripped 7 bases from V and 3 bases from J, with 16 bases between. Germline V lookup: CDR1 MNHNS, CDR2 SASEGT. In DNA, the CDR3 is TGTGCCAGCACAGGTGCTACCAATTTCAATCAGCCCCAGCATTTT. Its protein is CASTGATNFNQPQHF.

This clonotype was counted between two and nine times. The genes are TRBV5-1 and TRBJ2-1, with no clear D. The germline V gene encodes CDR1 SGHRS and CDR2 YFSETQ. The CDR3 length is 13 residues. V lost 0 bases to trimming and J lost 5 bases, with 6 bases between them. This CDR3 is CASSLDVHNEQFF. CDR3 in DNA: TGCGCCAGCAGCTTGGACGTCCACAATGAGCAGTTCTTC.

V is TRBV5-1 and J is TRBJ2-5; D perhaps matches TRBD2 (6 bases). The CDR3 contains 15 residues. The V end was cut by 2 bases, the J end by 6 bases, with 17 bases between. Germline V lookup: CDR1 SGHRS, CDR2 YFSETQ. This CDR3 is CASSLNGGEGQTQYF. The CDR3 DNA is TGCGCCAGCAGCTTAAACGGGGGTGAGGGGCAGACCCAGTACTTC.

This clonotype was detected only a few times. This chain links TRBV5-1 with TRBJ1-6; the match to TRBD1 covers 7 bases. V lost 5 bases to trimming and J lost 5 bases; unmatched junction nucleotides: 4. The CDR3 sequence is 14 residues long. Germline V gives CDR1 SGHRS, CDR2 YFSETQ. CDR3 sequence: CASSRDSNNSPLHF. CDR3 sequence (DNA): TGCGCCAGCAGTCGGGACAGCAATAATTCACCCCTCCACTTT.

The chain recombines TRBV29-1 with TRBJ2-5; D unclear. Between the trimmed V and J ends, which lost 3 bases and 0 bases, there was a span of 14 bases. The CDR3 is made up of 15 amino acids. The germline V gene encodes CDR1 SQVTM and CDR2 ANQGSEA. The CDR3 coding sequence is TGCAGCGTTGAGGCCGCTGGCCCGTACCAAGAGACCCAGTACTTC. This codes for CSVEAAGPYQETQYF. The variable domain in full, with the rest retrieved from reference TRBV29-1 and TRBJ2-5, is SAVISQKPSRDICQRGTSLTIQCQVDSQVTMMFWYRQQPGQSLTLIATANQGSEATYESGFVIDKFPISRPNLTFSTLTVSNMSPEDSSIYLCSVEAAGPYQETQYFGPGTRLLVL.

The chain uses TRBV12-3 or TRBV12-4 and TRBJ1-5; tentative D call: TRBD1 (5 bases). V lost 7 bases to trimming and J lost 7 bases, with 20 bases between them. This CDR3 is 15 amino acids long. The CDR3 region is CASTQDGREGQPQHF. CDR3 in DNA: TGTGCCAGCACCCAGGACGGCCGGGAGGGGCAGCCCCAGCATTTT.

Ten or more counts support this clonotype. This sequence joins TRBV4-1 and TRBJ2-5, with no clear D. CDR3 length: 12 amino acids. The germline V gene has CDR1 MGHRA and CDR2 YSYEKL. The V gene lost 0 bases and the J gene lost 4 bases, with 3 bases spanning the gap. The CDR3 sequence is CASSQDLETQYF. Written as DNA, the CDR3 is TGCGCCAGCAGCCAAGATCTAGAGACCCAGTACTTC.

The chain links TRBV12-3 or TRBV12-4 to TRBJ1-1; D may be TRBD1 (5 bases). Between the trimmed V and J ends, which lost 4 bases and 1 base, there was a span of 10 bases. This CDR3 spans 14 amino acids. CDR3 sequence (DNA): TGTGCCAGCAGTTCCAGAACAGGGAACACTGAAGCTTTCTTT. Residues: CASSSRTGNTEAFF.

This clonotype was observed a few times. V and J are TRBV7-9 and TRBJ2-4; D is ambiguous. Trimming removed 1 base from V and 4 bases from J, with 11 bases in between. CDR1 is SEHNR and CDR2 is FQNEAQ in the germline V gene (reference sequence). The CDR3 loop spans 15 amino acids. The CDR3 spells CASSLVQLNKNIQYF. The DNA for the CDR3 is TGTGCCAGCAGCTTAGTGCAGCTAAATAAAAACATTCAGTACTTC.

V and J are TRBV12-3 or TRBV12-4 and TRBJ1-4, with 8 positions matching TRBD1. After removal of 6 bases from V and 7 bases from J, the junction contained 10 bases not matched to a gene. The length of the CDR3 is 15 residues. Here the CDR3 DNA reads TGTGCCAGCAGCAATGGGAGACAGGGGTCTGAAAAACTGTTTTTT. It specifies CASSNGRQGSEKLFF.